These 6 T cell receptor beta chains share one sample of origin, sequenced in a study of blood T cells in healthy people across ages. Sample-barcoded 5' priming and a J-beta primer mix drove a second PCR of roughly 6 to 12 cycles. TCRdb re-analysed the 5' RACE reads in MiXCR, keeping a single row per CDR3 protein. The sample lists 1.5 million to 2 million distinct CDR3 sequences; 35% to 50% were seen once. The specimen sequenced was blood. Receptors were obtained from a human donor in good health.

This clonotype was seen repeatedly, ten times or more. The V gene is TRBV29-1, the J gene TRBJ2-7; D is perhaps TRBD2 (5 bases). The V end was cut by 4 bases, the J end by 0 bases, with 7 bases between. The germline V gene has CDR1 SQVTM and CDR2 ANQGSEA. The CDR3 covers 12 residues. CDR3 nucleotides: TGCAGCGTTGGGGAGAGCTCCTACGAGCAGTACTTC. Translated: CSVGESSYEQYF.

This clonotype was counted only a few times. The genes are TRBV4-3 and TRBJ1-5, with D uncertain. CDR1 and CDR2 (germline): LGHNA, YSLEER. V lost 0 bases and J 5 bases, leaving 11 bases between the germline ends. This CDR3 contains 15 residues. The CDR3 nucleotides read TGCGCCAGCAGCCAAGATAGAGGTGGATATCAGCCCCAGCATTTT. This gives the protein CASSQDRGGYQPQHF.

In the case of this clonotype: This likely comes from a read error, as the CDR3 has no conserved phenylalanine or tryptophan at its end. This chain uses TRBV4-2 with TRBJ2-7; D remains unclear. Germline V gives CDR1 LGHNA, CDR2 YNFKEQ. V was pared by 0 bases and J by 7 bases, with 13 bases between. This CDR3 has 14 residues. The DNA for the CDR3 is TGTGCCAGCAGCCAAGATCTCGCCGCGAGGGAGCAGTACCTC. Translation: CASSQDLAAREQYL.

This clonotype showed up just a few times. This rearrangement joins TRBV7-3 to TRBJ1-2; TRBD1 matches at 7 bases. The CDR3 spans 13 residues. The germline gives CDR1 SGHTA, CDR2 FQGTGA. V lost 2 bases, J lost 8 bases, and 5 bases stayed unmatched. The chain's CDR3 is CASSLYRGGGYTF. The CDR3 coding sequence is TGTGCCAGCAGCTTATACAGGGGTGGCGGCTACACCTTC.

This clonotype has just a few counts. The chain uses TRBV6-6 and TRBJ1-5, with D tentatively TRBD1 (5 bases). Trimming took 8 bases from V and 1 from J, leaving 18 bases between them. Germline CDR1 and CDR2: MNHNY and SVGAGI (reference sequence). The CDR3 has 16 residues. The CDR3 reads CASLVGERESNQPQHF. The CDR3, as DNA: TGTGCCAGCCTTGTAGGGGAGCGAGAAAGCAATCAGCCCCAGCATTTT.

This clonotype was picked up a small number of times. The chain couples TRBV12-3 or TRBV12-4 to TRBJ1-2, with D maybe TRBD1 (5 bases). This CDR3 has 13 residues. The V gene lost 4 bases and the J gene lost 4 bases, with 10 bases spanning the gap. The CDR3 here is CASSSPRGYGYTF. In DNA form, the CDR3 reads TGTGCCAGCAGTTCTCCAAGGGGCTATGGCTACACCTTC.